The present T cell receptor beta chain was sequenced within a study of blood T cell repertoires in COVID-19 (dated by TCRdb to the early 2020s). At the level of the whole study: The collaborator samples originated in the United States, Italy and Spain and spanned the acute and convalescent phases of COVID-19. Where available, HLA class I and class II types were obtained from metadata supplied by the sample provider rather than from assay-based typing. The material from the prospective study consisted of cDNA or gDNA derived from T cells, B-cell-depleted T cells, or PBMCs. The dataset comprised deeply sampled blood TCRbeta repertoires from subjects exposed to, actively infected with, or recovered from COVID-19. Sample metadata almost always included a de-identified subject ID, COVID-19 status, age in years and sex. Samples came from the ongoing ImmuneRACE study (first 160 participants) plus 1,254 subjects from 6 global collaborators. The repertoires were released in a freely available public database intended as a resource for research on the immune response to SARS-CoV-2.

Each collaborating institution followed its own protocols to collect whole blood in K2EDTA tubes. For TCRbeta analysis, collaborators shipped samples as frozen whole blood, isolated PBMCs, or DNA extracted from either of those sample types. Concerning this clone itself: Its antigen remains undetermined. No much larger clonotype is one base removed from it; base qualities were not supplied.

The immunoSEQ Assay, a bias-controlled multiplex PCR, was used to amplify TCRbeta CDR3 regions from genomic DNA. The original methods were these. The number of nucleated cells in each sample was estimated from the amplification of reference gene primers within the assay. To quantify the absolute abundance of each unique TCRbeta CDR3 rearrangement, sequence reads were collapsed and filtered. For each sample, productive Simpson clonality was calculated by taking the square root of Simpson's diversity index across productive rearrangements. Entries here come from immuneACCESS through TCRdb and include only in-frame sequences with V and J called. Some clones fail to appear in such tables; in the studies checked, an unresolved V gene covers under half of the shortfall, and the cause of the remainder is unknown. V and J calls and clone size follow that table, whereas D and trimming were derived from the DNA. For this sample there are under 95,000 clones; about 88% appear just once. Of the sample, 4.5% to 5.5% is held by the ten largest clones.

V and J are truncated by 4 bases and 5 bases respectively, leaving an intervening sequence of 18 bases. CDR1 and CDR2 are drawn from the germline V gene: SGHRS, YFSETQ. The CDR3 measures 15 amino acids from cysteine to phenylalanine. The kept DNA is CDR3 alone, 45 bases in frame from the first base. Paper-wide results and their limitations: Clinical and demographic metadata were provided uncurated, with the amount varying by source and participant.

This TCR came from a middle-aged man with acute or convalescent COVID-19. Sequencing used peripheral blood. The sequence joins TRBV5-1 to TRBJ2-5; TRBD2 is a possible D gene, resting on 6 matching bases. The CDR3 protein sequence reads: CASSEGTHEFETQYF. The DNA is TGCGCCAGCAGCGAGGGGACTCACGAGTTCGAGACCCAGTACTTC.